Each of the 8 T cell receptor beta chains below was sequenced from the same sample in a study of cytomegalovirus exposure and HLA in healthy donors. The PCR made use of 60 Vbeta and 13 Jbeta primers. TCRdb's table, derived via immunoSEQ multiplex PCR, lists solely in-frame clones and lacks some. Of approximately 100,000 clones in the sample, under 70% are singletons; the top ten hold roughly 2.5%. Source material: PBMCs. The receptor source for this set is a man between 45 and 60 years old in good health and CMV-seronegative.

The chain has TRBV7-3 and TRBJ2-1, with a possible D match to TRBD2 (6 bases). V lost 1 base, J lost 7 bases, and 14 bases lay in between. Germline V lookup: CDR1 SGHTA, CDR2 FQGTGA. CDR3 length: 15 amino acids. The CDR3 region has the DNA TGTGCCAGCAGCTTAAGAACTAGCCCCAATAATGAGCAGTTCTTC. Translating gives CASSLRTSPNNEQFF.

The chain uses TRBV4-1 and TRBJ2-3, with TRBD2 matching 9 bases. The germline V gene encodes CDR1 MGHRA and CDR2 YSYEKL. The CDR3 consists of 16 residues. Trimming cost V 3 bases and J 2 bases; bases outside gene matches: 6. CDR3 in DNA: TGCGCCAGCAGCCACATCCTAGCGGGAATCACAGATACGCAGTATTTT. Amino acid sequence: CASSHILAGITDTQYF.

The chain combines TRBV5-6 with TRBJ2-5; tentative D call: TRBD1 (6 bases). CDR1 SGHDT and CDR2 YYEEEE come from the germline V gene. Trimming removed 3 bases from V and 7 bases from J, with 16 bases in between. The CDR3 has 14 amino acids. The CDR3 nucleotides read TGTGCCAGCAGCTCCTGGACAGAAGCTCGGACCCAGTACTTC. Translated, it gives CASSSWTEARTQYF.

The CDR3 reads CASSRGGSNSPLHF. For the CDR3, the DNA is TGTGCCAGCAGCCGGGGGGGGAGTAATTCACCCCTCCACTTT. This chain links TRBV7-9 with TRBJ1-6, with D perhaps matching TRBD1 (5 bases). This CDR3 comprises 14 residues. Germline V gene data show CDR1 as SEHNR and CDR2 as FQNEAQ (reference sequence). The germline V and J ends were trimmed by 5 bases and 6 bases, with 11 bases remaining between them.

J is TRBJ2-2 and V is TRBV5-1; perhaps TRBD1 as D (5 bases). This CDR3 comprises 14 residues. CDR1 and CDR2 (germline): SGHRS, YFSETQ. V lost 0 bases and J lost 6, with 9 bases in between. The CDR3 nucleotides are TGCGCCAGCAGCTTGGACAGGTACCCCGGGGAGCTGTTTTTT. It encodes CASSLDRYPGELFF.

This chain links TRBV28 with TRBJ1-2, with D possibly matching TRBD1 (5 bases). With 11 bases removed from V and 4 bases from J, the gap between germline ends came to 11 bases. CDR3 length: 11 amino acids. From germline, CDR1 is MDHEN and CDR2 SYDVKM. The CDR3 DNA reads as TGTGCCTACGGTGACAGCTATGGCTACACCTTC. Protein sequence: CAYGDSYGYTF.

This clone occurred a few times. The rearrangement uses TRBV10-2 and TRBJ2-7; D not certain. Germline CDR1 and CDR2: WSHSY and SAAADI. The CDR3 is 16 residues long. The germline V and J ends were trimmed by 6 bases and 4 bases, with 22 bases remaining between them. CDR3 DNA: TGCGCCAGCAGGGGCCGCCTGGGCGCCCTGTCTTACGAGCAGTACTTC. Protein: CASRGRLGALSYEQYF.

This chain connects TRBV29-1 to TRBJ2-2; D is possibly TRBD2 (5 bases). The germline CDR1 and CDR2 sequences are SQVTM and ANQGSEA. The CDR3 runs to 14 residues. Trimming cost V 5 bases and J 0 bases, with 10 bases left between them. The CDR3 spells CSVRGLANTGELFF. The CDR3 region has the DNA TGCAGCGTTAGAGGGCTAGCGAACACCGGGGAGCTGTTTTTT.